Below, 7 T cell receptor beta chains from the same sample are listed, as sequenced in a study of T cell responses to AZD1222 COVID-19 vaccine. Using immunoSEQ multiplex PCR, the repertoire was profiled, and TCRdb retains in-frame clones only, with some absent. The top ten hold roughly 5.7% of the sample, which has around 130,000 clones, approximately 85% seen once. Sequencing used peripheral blood, obtained 28 days after the second AZD1222 dose. These receptors all stem from an adult who received the AZD1222 COVID-19 vaccine.

This rearrangement joins TRBV19 to TRBJ1-2; 8 bases align to TRBD1. This CDR3 has 15 residues. CDR1 and CDR2 (germline): LNHDA, SQIVND (reference sequence). V dropped 2 bases and J dropped 8; count of bases not matched to a gene: 10. CDR3 coding DNA: TGTGCCAGTAGTATAATTGGGCAGGGGGCGCGAGGCTACACCTTC. Translated, it gives CASSIIGQGARGYTF.

The chain has TRBV5-5 and TRBJ1-2; 10 bases are shared with TRBD1. CDR3 length: 16 amino acids. V shed 3 bases, J shed 1 base, and the junction held 6 bases outside the gene matches. Germline V gene lookup returns CDR1 SGHKS and CDR2 YYEKEE (reference sequence). CDR3 DNA sequence: TGTGCCAGCAGCTGGGAACGGACAGGGGGTAACTATGGCTACACCTTC. This encodes CASSWERTGGNYGYTF.

J is TRBJ2-7 and V is TRBV6-1; 11 nucleotides align to TRBD1. Germline V gene lookup returns CDR1 MNHNS and CDR2 SASEGT. The CDR3 totals 16 residues. V lost 0 bases, J lost 4 bases, and 5 bases stayed unmatched. The CDR3 spells CASSEAGQGARYEQYF. The CDR3 DNA follows: TGTGCCAGCAGTGAAGCTGGACAGGGGGCGCGGTACGAGCAGTACTTC.

This clone has a handful of counts. The chain employs TRBV7-9 and TRBJ1-2; D remains unclear. V gave up 3 bases and J gave up 7 bases, with 12 bases separating them. This CDR3 has 13 amino acids. Germline V gene lookup returns CDR1 SEHNR and CDR2 FQNEAQ (reference sequence). The CDR3: CASSLEVGFGYTF. The CDR3 DNA sequence: TGTGCCAGCAGCTTGGAAGTGGGTTTTGGCTACACCTTC.

The CDR3 bases are TGTGCCAGCAGCTTAAGTCAGGGCGGGGGGGATGAGCAGTTCTTC. Its translation: CASSLSQGGGDEQFF. V is TRBV5-4 and J is TRBJ2-1, with 9 bases that match TRBD2. Germline lookup yields CDR1 SGHNT and CDR2 YYREEE (reference sequence). The CDR3 length is 15 residues. Losses at the gene ends were 2 bases for V and 8 bases for J; bases not matched to a gene: 8.

The V call is TRBV7-2, the J call TRBJ2-1, with a tentative D call TRBD1 (6 bases). The CDR3 runs 14 residues. Germline values: CDR1 SGHTA, CDR2 FQGNSA. V gave up 5 bases and J gave up 2 bases, with 10 bases separating them. The CDR3, as DNA: TGTGCCAGCAGCCACCGGGACACCTACAATGAGCAGTTCTTC. Translating it yields CASSHRDTYNEQFF.

The rearrangement uses TRBV4-2 and TRBJ1-3; D unclear. V dropped 1 base and J dropped 3 bases, with 4 bases sitting between them. Germline loops: CDR1 LGHNA, CDR2 YNFKEQ. The CDR3 is 13 residues long. The CDR3 nucleotides are TGTGCCAGCAGCCAAGGAGGTGGAAACACCATATATTTT. Protein product: CASSQGGGNTIYF.